The clone carrying this T cell receptor (beta chain) was detected a few times. The target antigen is unknown. The data derive from a study of response to subunit inactivated influenza vaccine. The study, taken as a whole, reports: The study's authors posited that every seasonal influenza vaccination enlists few new T cells.

In TCRdb, the RT-PCR reads were re-called with MiXCR into one record per CDR3 protein. The data hold about 500,000 distinct CDR3 sequences, with approximately 7.2% observed a single time. Sequenced material: PBMCs from blood, taken less than 30 months after vaccination. This receptor was taken from a man between 50 and 75 years old who received an inactivated influenza vaccine.

CDR3: CASSQDHRGLRGETQYF. The CDR3 region has the DNA TGCGCCAGCAGCCAAGATCACCGGGGGTTGCGGGGAGAGACCCAGTACTTC. V and J are TRBV4-3 and TRBJ2-5; possibly TRBD2 for D (6 bases). Trimming took 0 bases from V and 4 from J, leaving 18 bases between them. The CDR3 has 17 residues. Per the germline V gene, CDR1 is LGHNA and CDR2 is YSLEER.